This T cell receptor beta chain stems from a study of blood T cell repertoires in COVID-19. CDR3 length: 15 amino acids. Germline loops: CDR1 MNHEY, CDR2 SVGAGI. The junction had 9 bases not matched to a gene; V was cut back by 6 bases and J by 7 bases. The table came from immunoSEQ multiplex PCR; TCRdb's copy has only in-frame clones and leaves some out. The data hold some 190,000 clones, with about four fifths observed a single time. Sequenced material: peripheral blood. The TCR comes from a woman between 65 and 79 years old with active or convalescent COVID-19. V usage is TRBV6-5 and J usage is TRBJ2-1, with 10 positions matching TRBD2. The CDR3 protein is CASRRSGRARNEQFF. CDR3 DNA: TGTGCCAGCAGACGGAGCGGGAGGGCCCGAAATGAGCAGTTCTTC.